A single sample gave rise to the 9 T cell receptor beta chains below, sequenced in a study of cytomegalovirus exposure and HLA in healthy donors. PCR primers comprised 60 Vbeta and 13 Jbeta primers. The protocol was immunoSEQ multiplex PCR, while the TCRdb copy is restricted to in-frame clones and leaves out a portion. The data contain 95,000 to 150,000 clones, around 75% of them seen just once; the ten biggest clones take up more than 2%. The sample consisted of PBMCs. The source of these receptors is a man under 40 in good health and CMV-seronegative.

CDR3 DNA sequence: TGCGCCAGCAGCCAAGATTGGGCAGGGTTGGACACTGAAGCTTTCTTT. This codes for CASSQDWAGLDTEAFF. The chain recombines TRBV4-1 with TRBJ1-1, with a tentative D call TRBD1 (5 bases). The CDR3 covers 16 residues. Germline lookup yields CDR1 MGHRA and CDR2 YSYEKL. Trimming removed 0 bases at V and 3 bases at J, with 14 bases between.

The rearrangement joins TRBV5-1 to TRBJ1-1; 9 nucleotides line up with TRBD1. Germline trimming cut 4 bases from V and 5 bases from J; bases unmatched to any gene: 6. This CDR3 has 14 amino acids. The germline CDR1 and CDR2 sequences are SGHRS and YFSETQ. The CDR3: CASSHTGGWTEAFF. CDR3 coding DNA: TGCGCCAGCAGCCATACAGGGGGCTGGACTGAAGCTTTCTTT.

The V gene is TRBV7-9, the J gene TRBJ2-2; TRBD1 matches at 8 bases. The CDR3 has 16 residues. CDR1 and CDR2 (germline): SEHNR, FQNEAQ (reference sequence). J lost 3 bases, V lost 1 base, and 4 bases had no gene match. CDR3 in DNA: TGTGCCAGCAGCTTAGGCAGGGGGCCCGACACCGGGGAGCTGTTTTTT. Translation gives CASSLGRGPDTGELFF.

The chain is built from TRBV28 and TRBJ1-5; no firm D call. In germline, CDR1 is MDHEN, CDR2 SYDVKM. V lost 7 bases to trimming and J lost 7 bases, with 14 bases between them. The CDR3 sequence is 13 residues long. In DNA, the CDR3 is TGTGCCAGCATCCCCACGGGAGACCAGCCCCAGCATTTT. Translated: CASIPTGDQPQHF.

V gene TRBV9 combines with J gene TRBJ2-2, with 10 bases lining up with TRBD2. This CDR3 is 15 amino acids long. V was clipped by 0 bases and J by 7 bases; unmatched bases: 3. Germline CDR1 is SGDLS and CDR2 is YYNGEE. The CDR3 DNA sequence: TGTGCCAGCAGCGTAGTAGCGGGGGGCGTCGGGGAGCTGTTTTTT. Residues: CASSVVAGGVGELFF.

The chain joins TRBV28 to TRBJ1-2, with no clear D. The CDR3 is made up of 15 amino acids. Germline V gene sequence: CDR1 MDHEN, CDR2 SYDVKM. Trimming shortened V by 6 bases and J by 8 bases, and 22 bases separated the two germline ends. The chain's CDR3 is CASSPKRMAIEGYTF. The DNA for the CDR3 is TGTGCCAGCAGCCCGAAGAGGATGGCAATAGAGGGCTACACCTTC.

This clone was detected only once. This rearrangement joins TRBV29-1 to TRBJ1-2, with D uncertain. CDR3 length equals 12 residues. The germline CDR1 and CDR2 sequences are SQVTM and ANQGSEA. V was pared by 4 bases and J by 0 bases, with 6 bases between. Here the CDR3 DNA reads TGCAGCGTTGTAGTTACTAACTATGGCTACACCTTC. Translated: CSVVVTNYGYTF.

In this sample, this clone turned up once. The chain uses TRBV25-1 and TRBJ2-1, with D perhaps TRBD2 (6 bases). Trimming pared 6 bases from V and 6 bases from J, leaving 18 bases between. Germline V gene lookup returns CDR1 MGHDK and CDR2 SYGVNS. The CDR3 is 15 residues long. CDR3 protein: CASRTSGPQFNEQFF. The DNA for the CDR3 is TGTGCCAGCAGGACTAGTGGTCCCCAGTTCAATGAGCAGTTCTTC.

The chain couples TRBV5-1 to TRBJ1-1; 9 nucleotides match TRBD1. This CDR3 has 15 residues. Per germline, CDR1 SGHRS and CDR2 YFSETQ. Trimming cost V 0 bases and J 5 bases; bases outside gene matches: 5. The CDR3 DNA is TGCGCCAGCAGCTTGGCCGGGACAGGGATAACTGAAGCTTTCTTT. This sequence encodes CASSLAGTGITEAFF. The full variable domain, in which reference TRBV5-1 and TRBJ1-1 provide the parts outside the CDR3, is KAGVTQTPRYLIKTRGQQVTLSCSPISGHRSVSWYQQTPGQGLQFLFEYFSETQRNKGNFPGRFSGRQFSNSRSEMNVSTLELGDSALYLCASSLAGTGITEAFFGQGTRLTVV.